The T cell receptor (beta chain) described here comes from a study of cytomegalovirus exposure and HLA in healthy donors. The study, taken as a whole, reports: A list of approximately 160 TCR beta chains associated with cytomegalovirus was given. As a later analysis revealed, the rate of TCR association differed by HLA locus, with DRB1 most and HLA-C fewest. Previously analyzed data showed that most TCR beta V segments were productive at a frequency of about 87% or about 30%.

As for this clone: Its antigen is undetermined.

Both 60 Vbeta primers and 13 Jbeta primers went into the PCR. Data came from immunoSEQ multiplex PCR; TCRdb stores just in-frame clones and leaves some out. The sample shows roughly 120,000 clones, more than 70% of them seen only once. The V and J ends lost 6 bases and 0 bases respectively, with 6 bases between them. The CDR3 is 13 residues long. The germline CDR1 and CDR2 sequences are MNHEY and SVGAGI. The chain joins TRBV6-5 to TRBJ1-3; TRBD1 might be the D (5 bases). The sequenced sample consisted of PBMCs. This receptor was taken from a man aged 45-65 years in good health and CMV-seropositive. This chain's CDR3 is CASRRGSGNTIYF. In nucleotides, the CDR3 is TGTGCCAGCAGAAGGGGCTCTGGAAACACCATATATTTT.